This TCR beta chain emerged from a study of T cells after yellow fever vaccination. One entry per CDR3 protein, called by TCRdb with MiXCR from the 5' RACE reads. The table lists roughly 350,000 distinct CDR3 sequences, roughly 3.9% of them singletons, with roughly 24% in the top ten. This CDR3 contains 18 residues. The V gene's germline CDR1 is SEHNR and CDR2 FQNEAQ (reference sequence). V lost 7 bases and J lost 7; bases outside the gene matches: 19. This receptor was taken from a man aged 18 to 30 who received the YFV17D yellow fever vaccine. The chain carries TRBV7-9 and TRBJ1-2; 12 bases fit TRBD1. The source material was PBMCs, sampled 5 days after the yellow fever booster vaccination. The CDR3 DNA is TGTGCCAGCACTCGTATCACCGGGACAGGGGGCGCATTAGGTGGCTACACCTTC. Translation gives CASTRITGTGGALGGYTF.